Listed here are 8 T cell receptor beta chains from one sample, sequenced in a study of PD-1 blockade in classical Hodgkin lymphoma. Libraries were prepared by immunoSEQ multiplex PCR; TCRdb keeps only in-frame clonotypes and omits some of them. Of 72,000 or so clones in the sample, around 93% were seen once. After autologous stem cell transplantation all patients relapsed, and prior brentuximab vedotin exposure differed between cohorts. Sample: peripheral blood mononuclear cells (PBMCs), taken at baseline. These receptor sequences come from a human donor with classical Hodgkin lymphoma.

V and J are TRBV6-4 and TRBJ2-7; the match to TRBD2 covers 12 bases. Germline trimming cut 0 bases from V and 0 bases from J; bases unmatched to any gene: 12. Germline CDR1 is MRHNA and CDR2 is SNTAGT. The CDR3 runs 20 residues. The CDR3 reads CASSDSLGGLTSGSSYEQYF. CDR3 nucleotide sequence: TGTGCCAGCAGTGACTCATTGGGGGGCCTGACTAGCGGGAGCTCCTACGAGCAGTACTTC.

This rearrangement joins TRBV5-6 to TRBJ2-7; D is possibly TRBD1 (6 bases). Looked up from germline, CDR1 is SGHDT and CDR2 is YYEEEE. Trimming took off 4 bases at V and 3 bases at J, with 11 bases between the two ends. CDR3 length: 13 amino acids. The CDR3 region is CASSLSGVYEQYF. DNA for the CDR3: TGTGCCAGCAGCCTCTCAGGGGTCTACGAGCAGTACTTC.

This clone showed up just once. The chain couples TRBV7-9 to TRBJ2-5; 10 nucleotides agree with TRBD2. The CDR3 consists of 15 residues. Germline CDR1 reads SEHNR; CDR2 reads FQNEAQ (reference sequence). V shed 4 bases and J 7 bases; nucleotides not matched to a gene: 9. The CDR3 nucleotides read TGTGCCAGCAGCTCCTCAAGCGGGGGGGCCGGGACCCAGTACTTC. Its protein product is CASSSSSGGAGTQYF. Full variable domain (outside the CDR3, taken from reference TRBV7-9 and TRBJ2-5): DTGVSQNPRHKITKRGQNVTFRCDPISEHNRLYWYRQTLGQGPEFLTYFQNEAQLEKSRLLSDRFSAERPKGSFSTLEIQRTEQGDSAMYLCASSSSSGGAGTQYFGPGTRLLVL.

This chain uses TRBV19 with TRBJ2-5; 11 bases are shared with TRBD1. The V segment lost 3 bases and the J segment 5 bases; nucleotides outside the gene matches: 2. Germline V gene sequence: CDR1 LNHDA, CDR2 SQIVND (reference sequence). This CDR3 region has 14 residues. The CDR3 DNA reads TGTGCCAGTAGTATTGGGACAGGGGGTGAGACCCAGTACTTC. Encoded protein: CASSIGTGGETQYF.

The rearrangement uses TRBV27 and TRBJ2-7, with 16 bases fitting TRBD2. The ends lost 5 bases at V and 4 bases at J; junction bases unmatched: 8. CDR1 MNHEY and CDR2 SMNVEV come from the germline V gene (reference sequence). CDR3 length equals 17 residues. Here the CDR3 DNA reads TGTGCCAGCAGTCCAGACGCGGGACTAGCGGGAGGGTACGAGCAGTACTTC. This codes for CASSPDAGLAGGYEQYF.

The DNA of the CDR3 is TGCGCCAGCAGCTGGGGGACTAGCGGGTTGTCCTACGAGCAGTACTTC. Amino acid sequence: CASSWGTSGLSYEQYF. The J gene is TRBJ2-7, the V gene TRBV5-1; 12 bases map to TRBD2. V lost 3 bases and J lost 1; bases outside the gene matches: 5. CDR3 length equals 16 residues. The germline CDR1 and CDR2 sequences are SGHRS and YFSETQ.

The chain combines TRBV6-5 with TRBJ2-1, with D unclear. Trimming cost V 0 bases and J 7 bases, with 16 bases left between them. This CDR3 comprises 16 residues. Germline values: CDR1 MNHEY, CDR2 SVGAGI. This CDR3 is CASSYSFAGTSNEQFF. Written as DNA, the CDR3 is TGTGCCAGCAGTTACTCCTTCGCCGGTACTTCAAATGAGCAGTTCTTC.

The chain combines TRBV6-5 with TRBJ2-1; tentatively, D is TRBD2 (6 bases). Germline assignment: CDR1 MNHEY and CDR2 SVGAGI. The germline V and J ends were trimmed by 7 bases and 2 bases, with 15 bases remaining between them. The CDR3 contains 15 residues. The CDR3 spells CASNSAGSTYNEQFF. The CDR3 coding sequence is TGTGCCAGCAACTCGGCGGGGTCAACCTACAATGAGCAGTTCTTC.